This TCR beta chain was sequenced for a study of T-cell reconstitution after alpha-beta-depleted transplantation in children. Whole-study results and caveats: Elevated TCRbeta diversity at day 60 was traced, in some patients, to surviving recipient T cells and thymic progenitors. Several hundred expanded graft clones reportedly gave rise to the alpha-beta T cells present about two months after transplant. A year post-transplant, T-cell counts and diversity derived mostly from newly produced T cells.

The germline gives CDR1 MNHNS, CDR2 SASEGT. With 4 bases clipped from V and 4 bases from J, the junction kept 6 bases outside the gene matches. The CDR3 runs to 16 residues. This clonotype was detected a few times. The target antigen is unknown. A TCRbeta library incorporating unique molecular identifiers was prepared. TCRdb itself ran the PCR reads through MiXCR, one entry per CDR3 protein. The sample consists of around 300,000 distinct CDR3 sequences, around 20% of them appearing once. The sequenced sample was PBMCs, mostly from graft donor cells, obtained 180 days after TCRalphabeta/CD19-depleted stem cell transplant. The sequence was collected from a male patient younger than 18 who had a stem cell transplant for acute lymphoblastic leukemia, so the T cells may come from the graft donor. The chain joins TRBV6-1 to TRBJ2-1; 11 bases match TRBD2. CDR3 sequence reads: CASSAKLAGAYNEQFF. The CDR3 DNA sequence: TGTGCCAGCAGTGCGAAACTAGCGGGAGCGTACAATGAGCAGTTCTTC.